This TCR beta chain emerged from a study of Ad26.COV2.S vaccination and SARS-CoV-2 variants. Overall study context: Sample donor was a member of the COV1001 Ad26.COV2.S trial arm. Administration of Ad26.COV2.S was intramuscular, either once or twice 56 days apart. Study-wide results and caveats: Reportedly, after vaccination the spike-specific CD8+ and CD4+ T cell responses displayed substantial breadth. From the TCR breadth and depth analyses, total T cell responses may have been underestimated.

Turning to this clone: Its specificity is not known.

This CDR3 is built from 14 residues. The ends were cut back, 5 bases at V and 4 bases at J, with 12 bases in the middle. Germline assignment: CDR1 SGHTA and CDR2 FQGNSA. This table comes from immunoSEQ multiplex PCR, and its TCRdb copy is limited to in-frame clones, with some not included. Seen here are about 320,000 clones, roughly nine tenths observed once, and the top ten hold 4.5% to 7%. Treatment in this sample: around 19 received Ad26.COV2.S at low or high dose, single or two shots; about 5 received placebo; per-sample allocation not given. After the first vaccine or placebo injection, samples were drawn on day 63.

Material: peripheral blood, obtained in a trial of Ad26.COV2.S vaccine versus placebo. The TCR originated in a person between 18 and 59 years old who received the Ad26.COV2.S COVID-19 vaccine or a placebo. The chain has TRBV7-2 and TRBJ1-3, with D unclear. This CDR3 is CASSRVPEGNTIYF. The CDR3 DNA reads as TGTGCCAGCAGCCGGGTCCCGGAGGGAAACACCATATATTTT.